The 10 T cell receptor beta chains given below trace back to one sample, sequenced in a study of spatial heterogeneity in lung cancer. Whole-study results and caveats: Expanded alpha and beta TCR counts within tumors tracked tumor mutation counts.

TCRdb used MiXCR to reprocess the 5' RACE reads, holding one entry per CDR3 protein. This table has about 14,000 distinct CDR3 sequences, approximately 4.5% appearing once. Time point described: sample taken at primary tumor resection. Antigens for these TCRs are unknown. The sample here was lung tumor tissue, taken at surgery. These TCRs come from a female donor with early-stage non-small cell lung cancer.

This clonotype was counted ten times or more. The chain is built from TRBV28 and TRBJ2-5; 8 bases are shared with TRBD2. The ends lost 5 bases at V and 6 bases at J; junction bases unmatched: 8. Germline values: CDR1 MDHEN, CDR2 SYDVKM. This CDR3 is built from 14 residues. In DNA form, the CDR3 reads TGTGCCAGCAGTCCGCCGGGGGGGCAGAAGACCCAGTACTTC. It encodes CASSPPGGQKTQYF.

The V call is TRBV25-1, the J call TRBJ2-1, with D maybe TRBD2 (6 bases). The CDR3 totals 16 residues. The germline V gene encodes CDR1 MGHDK and CDR2 SYGVNS. Trimming left V 1 base short and J 12 bases short, with 22 bases between. CDR3 protein: CASSESTVMGDLVQFF. The CDR3 bases are TGTGCCAGCAGTGAATCTACGGTGATGGGGGACTTAGTGCAGTTCTTC.

This clonotype is medium-sized by share. The chain has TRBV6-2 or TRBV6-3 and TRBJ1-5, with D unclear. This CDR3 has 14 residues. The germline gives CDR1 MNHEY, CDR2 SVGEGT. V was pared by 3 bases and J by 4 bases, with 10 bases between. The CDR3 DNA follows: TGTGCCAGCAGTTATGCCCTGGGGAATCAGCCCCAGCATTTT. Its protein product is CASSYALGNQPQHF.

This clonotype was counted many times. The chain uses TRBV29-1 and TRBJ1-2, with 7 positions matching TRBD1. Germline-derived CDR1 and CDR2 are SQVTM and ANQGSEA. With V trimmed by 6 bases and J by 6 bases, 13 bases remained unmatched. The CDR3 length is 14 residues. The CDR3, as DNA: TGCAGCGTATTACCGGGACAGAATTCACATGGCTACACCTTC. Encoded protein: CSVLPGQNSHGYTF. The whole variable domain, remainder taken from reference TRBV29-1 and TRBJ1-2, is SAVISQKPSRDICQRGTSLTIQCQVDSQVTMMFWYRQQPGQSLTLIATANQGSEATYESGFVIDKFPISRPNLTFSTLTVSNMSPEDSSIYLCSVLPGQNSHGYTFGSGTRLTVV.

This clonotype was picked up many times. The V call is TRBV19, the J call TRBJ2-3; 9 bases are a match to TRBD2. Germline trimming cut 7 bases from V and 1 base from J; bases unmatched to any gene: 6. Germline assignment: CDR1 LNHDA and CDR2 SQIVND (reference sequence). The CDR3 extends over 15 amino acids. CDR3 sequence reads: CASKRSGGRTDTQYF. The DNA of the CDR3 is TGTGCCAGTAAGCGTAGCGGGGGACGCACAGATACGCAGTATTTT. Together with reference TRBV19 and TRBJ2-3, the CDR3 gives the full variable domain: DGGITQSPKYLFRKEGQNVTLSCEQNLNHDAMYWYRQDPGQGLRLIYYSQIVNDFQKGDIAEGYSVSREKKESFPLTVTSAQKNPTAFYLCASKRSGGRTDTQYFGPGTRLTVL.

In its sample, this clonotype is medium-sized (0.01 to 0.1%). The genes are TRBV20-1 and TRBJ2-1, with 7 bases fitting TRBD2. The CDR3 is made up of 13 amino acids. V lost 0 bases to trimming and J lost 12 bases; unmatched junction nucleotides: 8. Germline V lookup: CDR1 DFQATT, CDR2 SNEGSKA (reference sequence). The CDR3 DNA sequence: TGCAGTGCTAGAGATCCGGTGCGGGGGATGCAGTTCTTC. Translating gives CSARDPVRGMQFF.

This clonotype was counted at least ten times. The chain recombines TRBV6-5 with TRBJ2-1; possibly TRBD1 for D (5 bases). Germline values: CDR1 MNHEY, CDR2 SVGAGI. V lost 4 bases and J 6 bases, leaving 16 bases between the germline ends. CDR3 size: 15 residues. The CDR3: CASSSQGWSGNEQFF. Here the CDR3 DNA reads TGTGCCAGCAGTTCTCAGGGTTGGTCCGGCAATGAGCAGTTCTTC.

This clonotype has a count of ten or more. In nucleotides, the CDR3 is TGTGCCAGCTTAGACAGCGCCTATGGCTACACCTTC. It encodes CASLDSAYGYTF. This chain links TRBV3-1 with TRBJ1-2, with D possibly matching TRBD1 (5 bases). Germline V CDR1 and CDR2: LGHDT, YNNKEL (reference sequence). V lost 8 bases, J lost 4 bases, and 11 bases lay in between. The CDR3 length is 12 residues.

At least ten counts were recorded for this clonotype. J is TRBJ2-7 and V is TRBV27, with 10 bases aligning to TRBD1. The ends lost 4 bases at V and 11 bases at J; junction bases unmatched: 14. CDR1 is MNHEY and CDR2 is SMNVEV in the germline V gene (reference sequence). The length of the CDR3 is 15 residues. CDR3 region: CASSSTGTGALGEYF. For the CDR3, the DNA is TGTGCCAGCAGTTCTACCGGGACAGGGGCCCTCGGGGAGTACTTC.

This clonotype was counted many times. V usage is TRBV10-3 and J usage is TRBJ2-7, with TRBD1 matching 8 bases. Germline lookup yields CDR1 ENHRY and CDR2 SYGVKD. V was clipped by 10 bases and J by 2 bases; unmatched bases: 4. The CDR3 extends over 12 amino acids. CDR3 DNA: TGTGCCAACGGACAGGGAACCTACGAGCAGTACTTC. The encoded protein is CANGQGTYEQYF.